These 31 T cell receptor beta chains were all obtained from the same sample, sequenced in a study of cytomegalovirus exposure and HLA in healthy donors. 60 Vbeta and 13 Jbeta primers were used in PCR. Clones were read by immunoSEQ multiplex PCR, and TCRdb kept only the in-frame ones, dropping some. The sample holds about 140,000 clones, around three quarters seen once. The sequenced sample consisted of PBMCs. Receptors were obtained from a male donor in good health and CMV-seronegative.

The gene calls are TRBV27 and TRBJ2-1, with 12 bases lining up with TRBD2. With V trimmed by 10 bases and J by 9 bases, 31 bases remained unmatched. CDR3 length: 21 amino acids. Germline V CDR1 and CDR2: MNHEY, SMNVEV (reference sequence). CDR3 sequence: CATSLLGAGGRASGRAGEQFF. Here the CDR3 DNA reads TGTGCCACCAGCCTCCTGGGGGCAGGGGGCCGGGCTAGCGGGAGGGCCGGTGAGCAGTTCTTC.

The rearrangement joins TRBV28 to TRBJ1-6; D ambiguous. V dropped 4 bases and J dropped 10 bases, with 5 bases sitting between them. There are 11 residues in the CDR3. Per germline, CDR1 MDHEN and CDR2 SYDVKM. CDR3 in DNA: TGTGCCAGCAGTTCGGGGTCACCCCTCCACTTT. This sequence encodes CASSSGSPLHF. Full variable domain (remainder filled in from reference TRBV28 and TRBJ1-6): DVKVTQSSRYLVKRTGEKVFLECVQDMDHENMFWYRQDPGLGLRLIYFSYDVKMKEKGDIPEGYSVSREKKERFSLILESASTNQTSMYLCASSSGSPLHFGNGTRLTVT.

The genes are TRBV4-1 and TRBJ2-7; TRBD1 matches 7 bases. Per the germline V gene, CDR1 is MGHRA and CDR2 is YSYEKL. The trim removed 0 bases at V and 4 bases at J, leaving 6 bases unmatched. This CDR3 contains 15 residues. The CDR3 region is CASSQEMGQNYEQYF. The CDR3 bases are TGCGCCAGCAGCCAAGAGATGGGACAGAATTACGAGCAGTACTTC.

The V gene is TRBV4-3, the J gene TRBJ2-7, with 8 bases that match TRBD2. J was trimmed by 3 bases and V by 1 base; bases with no gene match: 5. Germline-derived CDR1 and CDR2 are LGHNA and YSLEER. CDR3 length equals 15 residues. The CDR3 bases are TGCGCCAGCAGCCAAGGCGTAGCGGGGCTCTACGAGCAGTACTTC. Translating it yields CASSQGVAGLYEQYF.

The chain is built from TRBV5-1 and TRBJ2-2; D is perhaps TRBD1 (5 bases). The length of the CDR3 is 14 residues. Germline V gives CDR1 SGHRS, CDR2 YFSETQ. V lost 4 bases and J lost 1, with 8 bases in between. The CDR3, as DNA: TGCGCCAGCAGCATCAGGGTGAACACCGGGGAGCTGTTTTTT. Amino acid sequence: CASSIRVNTGELFF. The whole variable domain, remainder taken from reference TRBV5-1 and TRBJ2-2, is KAGVTQTPRYLIKTRGQQVTLSCSPISGHRSVSWYQQTPGQGLQFLFEYFSETQRNKGNFPGRFSGRQFSNSRSEMNVSTLELGDSALYLCASSIRVNTGELFFGEGSRLTVL.

Here the CDR3 DNA reads TGTGCCAGCACTGGGACACCGAACACTGAAGCTTTCTTT. Translating gives CASTGTPNTEAFF. V is TRBV28 and J is TRBJ1-1; perhaps TRBD1 as D (6 bases). This CDR3 is 13 amino acids long. The germline V gene has CDR1 MDHEN and CDR2 SYDVKM. With 7 bases removed from V and 1 base from J, the gap between germline ends came to 10 bases.

The chain uses TRBV5-1 and TRBJ1-1; a possible D gene is TRBD1 (6 bases). CDR3 length: 14 residues. Trimming removed 0 bases at V and 5 bases at J, with 11 bases between. Germline V gene sequence: CDR1 SGHRS, CDR2 YFSETQ. This chain's CDR3 is CASSLVAGETEAFF. Written as DNA, the CDR3 is TGCGCCAGCAGCTTGGTGGCAGGGGAGACTGAAGCTTTCTTT.

This CDR3 is CATSSGGQNYEQYF. CDR3 coding DNA: TGTGCCACCAGCAGTGGGGGACAGAACTACGAGCAGTACTTC. The chain has TRBV15 and TRBJ2-5; 7 positions agree with TRBD1. The J call may be wrong; the DNA end is better matched by TRBJ2-7. CDR1 and CDR2 from the germline V gene are LNHNV and YYDKDF (reference sequence). This CDR3 contains 14 residues.

The chain recombines TRBV30 with TRBJ2-7; 9 bases fit TRBD1. Per germline, CDR1 GTSNPN and CDR2 SVGIG (reference sequence). The J segment lost 7 bases and the V segment lost 2 bases, leaving 9 bases of the junction unmatched. This CDR3 is 14 amino acids long. The CDR3 region is CAWSPSGQGGEQYF. In nucleotides, the CDR3 is TGTGCCTGGAGTCCCTCGGGACAGGGTGGAGAGCAGTACTTC.

This chain connects TRBV6-6 to TRBJ2-7; 11 bases line up with TRBD1. The J segment lost 4 bases and the V segment lost 6 bases, leaving 2 bases of the junction unmatched. This CDR3 is 13 amino acids long. The germline V gene encodes CDR1 MNHNY and CDR2 SVGAGI (reference sequence). CDR3 region: CASRGTGGYEQYF. CDR3 nucleotide sequence: TGTGCCAGCAGAGGGACAGGGGGATACGAGCAGTACTTC.

The rearrangement links TRBV10-1 to TRBJ2-5; 8 nucleotides align to TRBD2. Germline CDR1 reads WNHNN; CDR2 reads SYGVQD (reference sequence). This CDR3 has 18 amino acids. The V segment lost 8 bases and the J segment 3 bases; nucleotides outside the gene matches: 20. The CDR3, as DNA: TGCGCCAGCGAGCGGGAGCGGAGATTGACCCCTGAAAAAGAGACCCAGTACTTC. It is translated as CASERERRLTPEKETQYF.

The chain links TRBV11-2 to TRBJ2-5, with D possibly being TRBD1 (6 bases). Germline CDR1 is SGHAT and CDR2 is FQNNGV. CDR3 length equals 15 residues. The ends were cut back, 3 bases at V and 5 bases at J, with 16 bases in the middle. The CDR3 loop is CASSFRQVWGETQYF. The CDR3 coding sequence is TGTGCCAGCAGCTTCAGACAGGTCTGGGGGGAGACCCAGTACTTC.

The V call is TRBV5-6, the J call TRBJ1-6; TRBD1 aligns across 10 bases. From germline, CDR1 is SGHDT and CDR2 YYEEEE. Trimming took 0 bases from V and 9 from J; bases not matched to a gene: 3. The CDR3 totals 15 residues. The DNA for the CDR3 is TGTGCCAGCAGCTTGGGGGACAGGGGAGGTTCACCCCTCCACTTT. Its translation: CASSLGDRGGSPLHF.

The genes are TRBV5-1 and TRBJ1-1; D is unresolved. The germline V and J ends were trimmed by 2 bases and 2 bases, with 16 bases remaining between them. The germline V gene has CDR1 SGHRS and CDR2 YFSETQ. CDR3 length: 16 residues. This CDR3 is CASSFLWEGSNTEAFF. The DNA of the CDR3 is TGCGCCAGCAGCTTCTTATGGGAGGGTTCTAACACTGAAGCTTTCTTT. The full variable domain, its missing parts supplied by reference TRBV5-1 and TRBJ1-1, is KAGVTQTPRYLIKTRGQQVTLSCSPISGHRSVSWYQQTPGQGLQFLFEYFSETQRNKGNFPGRFSGRQFSNSRSEMNVSTLELGDSALYLCASSFLWEGSNTEAFFGQGTRLTVV.

In this sample, this clone turned up a few times. The chain combines TRBV5-1 with TRBJ1-4, with 9 nucleotides matching TRBD1. Germline CDR1 SGHRS, CDR2 YFSETQ. The CDR3 loop spans 14 amino acids. V lost 4 bases, J lost 9 bases, and 7 bases stayed unmatched. CDR3 loop: CASSVSDRGKKLFF. The CDR3, as DNA: TGCGCCAGCAGCGTAAGCGACAGGGGGAAAAAACTGTTTTTT.

The genes are TRBV5-5 and TRBJ2-1; a weak D match, TRBD2 (6 bases). The CDR3 has 13 residues. V was clipped by 0 bases and J by 7 bases, with 8 bases between them. CDR1 is SGHKS and CDR2 is YYEKEE in the germline V gene (reference sequence). The CDR3 reads CASSLGTTNEQFF. CDR3 nucleotide sequence: TGTGCCAGCAGCTTGGGGACTACTAATGAGCAGTTCTTC.

The chain links TRBV18 to TRBJ2-1; 9 nucleotides match TRBD2. Unmatched junction bases numbered 7, after V lost 3 bases and J lost 4 bases. This CDR3 contains 16 residues. Germline V gives CDR1 KGHSH, CDR2 LQKENI. The CDR3 sequence is CASSPTLAGLYNEQFF. The CDR3, as DNA: TGTGCCAGCTCACCGACCCTAGCGGGACTTTACAATGAGCAGTTCTTC.

The genes are TRBV9 and TRBJ1-1; TRBD1 matches 10 bases. With V trimmed by 4 bases and J by 4 bases, 4 bases remained unmatched. In germline, CDR1 is SGDLS, CDR2 YYNGEE. The CDR3 is 14 amino acids. The CDR3 DNA reads as TGTGCCAGCAGCACCAGGGACAGGGGCACTGAAGCTTTCTTT. It is translated as CASSTRDRGTEAFF.

The V and J genes are TRBV29-1 and TRBJ2-7, with TRBD1 identical over 7 bases. Germline CDR1 SQVTM, CDR2 ANQGSEA. CDR3 length: 11 residues. V shed 8 bases, J shed 3 bases, and the junction held 4 bases outside the gene matches. CDR3 sequence: CSTRDSYEQYF. The DNA of the CDR3 is TGCAGCACCCGGGACAGCTACGAGCAGTACTTC.

This clone was seen a handful of times. The chain has TRBV29-1 and TRBJ1-1; 8 bases line up with TRBD1. V shed 6 bases and J 8 bases; nucleotides not matched to a gene: 5. Germline V gives CDR1 SQVTM, CDR2 ANQGSEA. The CDR3 spans 11 residues. The CDR3 loop is CSVGTGPEAFF. The CDR3 coding sequence is TGCAGCGTGGGGACAGGCCCCGAAGCTTTCTTT.

This chain joins TRBV19 and TRBJ1-1; the D gene is possibly TRBD1 (5 bases). The CDR3 length is 20 residues. The V and J ends lost 5 bases and 0 bases respectively, with 28 bases between them. Per the germline V gene, CDR1 is LNHDA and CDR2 is SQIVND (reference sequence). The CDR3 loop is CASSFGQALRQLNMNTEAFF. The DNA for the CDR3 is TGTGCCAGTAGTTTTGGACAAGCTCTCCGGCAGCTTAATATGAACACTGAAGCTTTCTTT.

This chain connects TRBV11-3 to TRBJ1-2, with D tentatively TRBD1 (6 bases). This CDR3 is built from 15 residues. The V end lost 6 bases, the J end lost 5 bases, and 19 bases lay between the germline ends. Germline-derived CDR1 and CDR2 are SGHNT and YENEEA. CDR3 region: CASSPAVQGKYGYTF. The CDR3 nucleotides are TGTGCCAGCAGTCCCGCCGTACAGGGCAAATATGGCTACACCTTC.

The chain uses TRBV5-8 and TRBJ1-2, with unresolved D. This CDR3 spans 15 amino acids. V shed 7 bases and J shed 0 bases, with 16 bases lying between them. CDR1 and CDR2 (germline): SGHTS, YDEGEE. The CDR3 bases are TGTGCCAGCTATAAAGTCGGGAGCGCTAACTATGGCTACACCTTC. Protein product: CASYKVGSANYGYTF. The whole variable domain, filled in from reference TRBV5-8 and TRBJ1-2, reads EAGVTQSPTHLIKTRGQQATLRCSPISGHTSVYWYQQALGLGLQFLLWYDEGEERNRGNFPPRFSGRQFPNYSSELNVNALELEDSALYLCASYKVGSANYGYTFGSGTRLTVV.

J is TRBJ1-1 and V is TRBV6-5; D is unresolved. The CDR3 loop spans 14 amino acids. Looked up from germline, CDR1 is MNHEY and CDR2 is SVGAGI. V was pared by 0 bases and J by 5 bases, with 10 bases between. CDR3 nucleotide sequence: TGTGCCAGCAGTTACTCGCCCGGGGTGACTGAAGCTTTCTTT. Translation: CASSYSPGVTEAFF.

The chain couples TRBV5-1 to TRBJ2-5; D gene ambiguous. Germline V gene sequence: CDR1 SGHRS, CDR2 YFSETQ. V gave up 4 bases and J gave up 1 base, with 11 bases separating them. The CDR3 contains 14 residues. The CDR3 region is CASSPRSSQETQYF. The CDR3 bases are TGCGCCAGCAGCCCCCGGTCATCCCAAGAGACCCAGTACTTC.

This sequence joins TRBV6-1 and TRBJ1-5, with D perhaps TRBD1 (6 bases). V was clipped by 6 bases and J by 5 bases, with 11 bases between them. CDR3 length equals 13 residues. Germline V gene sequence: CDR1 MNHNS, CDR2 SASEGT. The CDR3 sequence: CASRQGGYQPQHF. CDR3 in DNA: TGTGCCAGCAGACAGGGTGGGTATCAGCCCCAGCATTTT.

J is TRBJ2-1 and V is TRBV7-2; D not resolved. Germline V gene lookup returns CDR1 SGHTA and CDR2 FQGNSA. Trimming cost V 1 base and J 3 bases, with 13 bases left between them. CDR3 length: 16 residues. CDR3 loop: CASSLVGFRNYNEQFF. CDR3 sequence (DNA): TGTGCCAGCAGCTTAGTCGGGTTTCGTAACTACAATGAGCAGTTCTTC.

The rearrangement uses TRBV9 and TRBJ1-2; 8 nucleotides agree with TRBD1. The CDR3 is 14 amino acids. The germline V gene encodes CDR1 SGDLS and CDR2 YYNGEE. V was pared by 3 bases and J by 1 base, with 2 bases of the junction left unmatched. The CDR3 bases are TGTGCCAGCAGCGGAGACAGGGGTAACTATGGCTACACCTTC. Protein product: CASSGDRGNYGYTF.

On this clone itself: Other DNA sequences in the same sample also yield this CDR3. The V and J genes are TRBV9 and TRBJ2-1; 10 nucleotides align to TRBD2. CDR1 is SGDLS and CDR2 is YYNGEE in the germline V gene. V lost 2 bases, J lost 4 bases, and 3 bases stayed unmatched. The CDR3 is 15 amino acids. DNA for the CDR3: TGTGCCAGCAGCGTCACTAGCGGGGCGTACAATGAGCAGTTCTTC. This gives the protein CASSVTSGAYNEQFF. The full variable domain, rest sourced from reference TRBV9 and TRBJ2-1, is DSGVTQTPKHLITATGQRVTLRCSPRSGDLSVYWYQQSLDQGLQFLIQYYNGEERAKGNILERFSAQQFPDLHSELNLSSLELGDSALYFCASSVTSGAYNEQFFGPGTRLTVL.

This chain uses TRBV28 with TRBJ1-1; perhaps TRBD1 as D (6 bases). From germline, CDR1 is MDHEN and CDR2 SYDVKM. This CDR3 region has 14 residues. V dropped 5 bases and J dropped 1 base, with 11 bases sitting between them. The CDR3 loop reads CASSGPGQNTEAFF. The DNA of the CDR3 is TGTGCCAGCAGTGGGCCGGGACAGAACACTGAAGCTTTCTTT. The full variable domain, completed using reference TRBV28 and TRBJ1-1, is DVKVTQSSRYLVKRTGEKVFLECVQDMDHENMFWYRQDPGLGLRLIYFSYDVKMKEKGDIPEGYSVSREKKERFSLILESASTNQTSMYLCASSGPGQNTEAFFGQGTRLTVV.

This clone occurred a few times. The junction differs from germline at one of its ends, possibly a read error. The chain has TRBV7-7 and TRBJ2-5; 9 positions match TRBD2. CDR1 and CDR2 (germline): SSHAT, FNYEAQ (reference sequence). The CDR3 extends over 16 amino acids. The CDR3 loop reads CASSLEAGGGAETQYF. CDR3 in DNA: TGTGCTAGCAGCTTAGAGGCCGGCGGGGGGGCGGAGACCCAGTACTTC.